One and the same sample provided the 4 T cell receptor beta chains below, sequenced in a study of blood T cell repertoires in COVID-19 (dated by TCRdb to the early 2020s). The library was prepared using the immunoSEQ multiplex PCR assay. The table comes from immuneACCESS by way of TCRdb, which keeps in-frame sequences with V and J called. Part of the clones is missing from these tables; in studies checked, under half for an unresolved V gene and the rest for unknown reasons. The sample table records about 300,000 clones; about nine tenths of these occur just once. The ten biggest clones cover about 2% of the sample. The sequencing sample was made of peripheral blood. The receptors were gathered from a woman between 25 and 40 years old with COVID-19, enrolled during active disease.

The chain employs TRBV13 and TRBJ1-5; TRBD1 agrees at 12 bases. Trimming cost V 5 bases and J 7 bases; bases outside gene matches: 9. CDR1 is PRHDT, CDR2 FYEKMQ, per germline (reference sequence). The CDR3 covers 16 residues. The CDR3: CASSLGTGGAGQPQHF. The CDR3 region has the DNA TGTGCCAGCAGCCTTGGGACAGGGGGCGCGGGCCAGCCCCAGCATTTT.

This clone was counted a few times. The rearrangement links TRBV4-2 to TRBJ1-6; unclear D gene. The V and J ends lost 0 bases and 12 bases respectively, with 9 bases between them. The CDR3 runs to 13 residues. The V gene's germline CDR1 is LGHNA and CDR2 YNFKEQ. The CDR3 DNA is TGTGCCAGCAGCCAAGAGGGAGAGTTACCCCTCCACTTT. Protein sequence: CASSQEGELPLHF.

The chain links TRBV13 to TRBJ1-1, with a possible D match to TRBD1 (5 bases). Germline V gene data show CDR1 as PRHDT and CDR2 as FYEKMQ (reference sequence). The CDR3 consists of 17 residues. V shed 1 base and J shed 1 base, with 16 bases lying between them. The CDR3 here is CASSLAWGPGGNTEAFF. DNA for the CDR3: TGTGCCAGCAGCTTAGCCTGGGGCCCGGGAGGGAACACTGAAGCTTTCTTT.

The chain has TRBV15 and TRBJ2-5; D uncertain. The V gene's germline CDR1 is LNHNV and CDR2 YYDKDF (reference sequence). This CDR3 contains 14 residues. The V end was cut by 0 bases, the J end by 1 base, with 6 bases between. The chain's CDR3 is CATSRESPQETQYF. CDR3 DNA: TGTGCCACCAGCAGAGAATCTCCCCAAGAGACCCAGTACTTC.